The source of this TCR beta chain is a study of T cell responses to AZD1222 COVID-19 vaccine. The CDR3 runs 15 residues. After removal of 7 bases from V and 2 bases from J, the junction contained 7 bases not matched to a gene. CDR1 is MDHEN, CDR2 SYDVKM, per germline. Only in-frame clones appear in the TCRdb table, and some are missing; sequencing was by immunoSEQ multiplex PCR. The table lists about 54,000 clones, 89% of them singletons. Broader study findings: Baseline seropositivity characterized only six or seven AZD1222 recipients.

Second-dose schedules of about 4 or about 12 weeks were combined. In the case of this clone: Antigen: not known.

The origin of this receptor is an adult who received the AZD1222 COVID-19 vaccine. The source material was peripheral blood, sampled 28 days after the second AZD1222 dose. The chain has TRBV28 and TRBJ2-7; 11 bases map to TRBD1. CDR3 loop: CASTSLGQGAYEQYF. The CDR3, as DNA: TGTGCCAGCACCTCGCTGGGACAGGGGGCCTACGAGCAGTACTTC.